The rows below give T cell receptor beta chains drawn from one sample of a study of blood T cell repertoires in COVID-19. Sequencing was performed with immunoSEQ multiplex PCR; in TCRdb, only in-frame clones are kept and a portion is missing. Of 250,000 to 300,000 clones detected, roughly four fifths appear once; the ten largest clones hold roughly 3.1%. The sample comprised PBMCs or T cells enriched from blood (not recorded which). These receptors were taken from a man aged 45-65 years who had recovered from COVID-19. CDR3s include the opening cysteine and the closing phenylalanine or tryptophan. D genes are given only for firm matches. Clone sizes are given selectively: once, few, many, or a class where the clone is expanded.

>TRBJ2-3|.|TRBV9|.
CASSTRGRTDTQYF
TGTGCCAGCAGCACCCGAGGGCGCACAGATACGCAGTATTTT
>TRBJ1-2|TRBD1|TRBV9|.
CASSAGQGAGYGYTF
TGTGCCAGCAGCGCCGGACAGGGGGCCGGCTATGGCTACACCTTC
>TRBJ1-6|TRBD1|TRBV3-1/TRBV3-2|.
CASSQQTGASPLHF
TGTGCCAGCAGCCAACAGACAGGGGCATCACCCCTCCACTTT
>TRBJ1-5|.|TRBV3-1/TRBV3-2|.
CASSQGITDQPQHF
TGTGCCAGCAGCCAAGGAATTACAGACCAGCCCCAGCATTTT
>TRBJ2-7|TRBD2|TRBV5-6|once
CASSFRGGSYEQYF
TGTGCCAGCAGCTTCCGCGGGGGTTCCTACGAGCAGTACTTC
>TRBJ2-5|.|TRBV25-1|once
CASSTPGQFLGGETQYF
TGTGCCAGCAGTACTCCGGGACAGTTTTTGGGGGGCGAGACCCAGTACTTC
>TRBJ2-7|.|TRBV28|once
CATSYGDSEQYF
TGTGCCACCAGCTACGGGGATTCCGAGCAGTACTTC
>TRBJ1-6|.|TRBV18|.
CASSPRGNSPLHF
TGTGCCAGCTCACCTAGGGGGAATTCACCCCTCCACTTT
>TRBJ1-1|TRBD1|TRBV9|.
CASSVGDRGYAEAFF
TGTGCCAGCAGCGTAGGGGACAGGGGGTATGCTGAAGCTTTCTTT
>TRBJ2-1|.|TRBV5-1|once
CASRNQRNEQFF
TGCGCCAGCAGAAACCAGCGCAATGAGCAGTTCTTC
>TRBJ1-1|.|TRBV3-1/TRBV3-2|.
CASRLGGGTEAFF
TGTGCCAGCAGACTTGGGGGGGGAACTGAAGCTTTCTTT
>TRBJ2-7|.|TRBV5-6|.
CASSSLGTYEQYF
TGTGCCAGCAGCTCTTTGGGCACCTACGAGCAGTACTTC
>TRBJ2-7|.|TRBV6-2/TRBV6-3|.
CASSREGRYSYEQYF
TGTGCCAGCAGCCGAGAAGGGAGGTACTCCTACGAGCAGTACTTC
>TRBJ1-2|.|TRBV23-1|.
CASSQSHTRLYGYTF
TGCGCCAGCAGTCAATCCCATACTCGCCTCTATGGCTACACCTTC
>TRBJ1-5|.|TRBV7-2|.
CASSLDRVSQPQHF
TGTGCCAGCAGCTTAGACAGGGTTTCTCAGCCCCAGCATTTT
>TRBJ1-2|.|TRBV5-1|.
CASSLSGDYGYTF
TGCGCCAGCAGCTTGTCGGGGGACTATGGCTACACCTTC
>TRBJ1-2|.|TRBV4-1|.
CASSRRGHPDGYTF
TGCGCCAGCAGCCGCAGGGGACACCCGGATGGCTACACCTTC
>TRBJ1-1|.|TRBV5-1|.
CASSLARGLMNTEAFF
TGCGCCAGCAGCTTGGCGAGGGGGTTGATGAACACTGAAGCTTTCTTT
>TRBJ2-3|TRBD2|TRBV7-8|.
CASSGTSVADTQYF
TGTGCCAGCTCCGGGACTAGCGTCGCAGATACGCAGTATTTT
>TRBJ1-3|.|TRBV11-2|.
CASSLDHRYSGNTIYF
TGTGCCAGCAGCTTAGACCACAGGTACTCTGGAAACACCATATATTTT
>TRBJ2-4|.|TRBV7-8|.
CASSLEADILAKNIQYF
TGTGCCAGCAGCTTAGAGGCGGACATTCTAGCCAAAAACATTCAGTACTTC
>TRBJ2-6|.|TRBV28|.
CASSFGSGANVLTF
TGTGCCAGCAGTTTCGGTTCTGGGGCCAACGTCCTGACTTTC
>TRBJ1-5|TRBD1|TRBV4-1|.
CASSQGQGLEPQHF
TGCGCCAGCAGCCAGGGACAGGGCCTGGAGCCCCAGCATTTT
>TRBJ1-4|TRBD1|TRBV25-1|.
CATKTGTAKNEKLFF
TGTGCCACCAAAACCGGGACAGCGAAAAATGAAAAACTGTTTTTT
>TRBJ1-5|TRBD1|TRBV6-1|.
CASSEIRTGTFNQPQHF
TGTGCCAGCAGTGAAATAAGGACAGGGACCTTTAATCAGCCCCAGCATTTT
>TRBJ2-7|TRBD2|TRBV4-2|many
CASSQEPPGLAGREQYF
TGTGCCAGCAGCCAGGAGCCTCCGGGACTAGCGGGAAGGGAGCAGTACTTC
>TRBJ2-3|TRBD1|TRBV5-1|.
CASSPGQPTDTQYF
TGCGCCAGCAGCCCGGGACAGCCCACAGATACGCAGTATTTT
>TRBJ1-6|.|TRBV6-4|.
CASSDFGGGNSPLHF
TGTGCCAGCAGTGACTTCGGGGGAGGTAATTCACCCCTCCACTTT
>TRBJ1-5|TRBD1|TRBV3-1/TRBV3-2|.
CASSQQAPGTGGSNQPQHF
TGTGCCAGCAGCCAACAAGCGCCCGGGACAGGGGGTAGCAATCAGCCCCAGCATTTT
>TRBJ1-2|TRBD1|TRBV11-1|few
CASSVDRDYGYTF
TGTGCCAGCAGCGTCGACAGGGACTATGGCTACACCTTC
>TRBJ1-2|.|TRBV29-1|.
CSVGGVGGGYTF
TGCAGCGTCGGTGGGGTGGGAGGAGGCTACACCTTC
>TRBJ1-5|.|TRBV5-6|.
CASSRGGAGGNQPQHF
TGTGCCAGCAGTCGAGGCGGGGCCGGGGGTAATCAGCCCCAGCATTTT
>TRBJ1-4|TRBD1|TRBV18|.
CASSPTGQMNEKLFF
TGTGCCAGCTCACCGACAGGGCAGATGAATGAAAAACTGTTTTTT
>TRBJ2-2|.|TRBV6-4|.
CASSVTGNTGELFF
TGTGCCAGCAGTGTAACAGGGAACACCGGGGAGCTGTTTTTT
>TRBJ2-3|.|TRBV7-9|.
CASSPPSTDTQYF
TGTGCCAGCAGCCCTCCTAGCACAGATACGCAGTATTTT
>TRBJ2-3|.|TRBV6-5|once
CATGRGTDTQYF
TGTGCCACGGGCAGGGGTACAGATACGCAGTATTTT
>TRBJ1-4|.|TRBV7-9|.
CASSLGGEKLFF
TGTGCCAGCAGCTTAGGAGGTGAAAAACTGTTTTTT
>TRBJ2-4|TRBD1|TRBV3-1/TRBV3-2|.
CASSQDGGRGRIIAKNIQYF
TGTGCCAGCAGCCAAGATGGGGGCAGGGGGCGAATTATAGCCAAAAACATTCAGTACTTC
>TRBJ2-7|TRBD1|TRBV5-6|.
CASSPRDSSYEQYF
TGTGCCAGCAGCCCACGGGACAGTTCCTACGAGCAGTACTTC
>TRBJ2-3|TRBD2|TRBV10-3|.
CATRTSGSTDTQYF
TGTGCCACCCGGACTAGCGGGAGCACAGATACGCAGTATTTT
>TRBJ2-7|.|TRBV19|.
CASSIAKTGYEQYF
TGTGCCAGTAGTATAGCAAAGACTGGCTACGAGCAGTACTTC
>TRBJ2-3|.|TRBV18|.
CASSPDRYTDTQYF
TGTGCCAGCTCACCAGACAGGTACACAGATACGCAGTATTTT
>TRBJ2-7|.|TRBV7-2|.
CASSLDMTAGRYEQYF
TGTGCCAGCAGCTTAGATATGACGGCAGGCCGGTACGAGCAGTACTTC
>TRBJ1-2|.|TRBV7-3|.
CASSPDPSLPCTF
TGTGCCAGCAGTCCTGACCCTTCACTACCATGCACCTTC
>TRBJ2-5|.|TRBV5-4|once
CASIRARQETQYF
TGTGCCAGCATCAGGGCGAGACAAGAGACCCAGTACTTC
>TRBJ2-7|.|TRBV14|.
CASSRTYPYEQYF
TGTGCCAGCAGCCGGACATACCCCTACGAGCAGTACTTC
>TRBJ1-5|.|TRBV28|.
CASIVRVGNQPQHF
TGTGCCAGCATCGTCAGGGTAGGCAATCAGCCCCAGCATTTT
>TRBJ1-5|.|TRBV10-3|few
CAISDGGGDQPQHF
TGTGCCATCAGTGACGGTGGGGGCGATCAGCCCCAGCATTTT
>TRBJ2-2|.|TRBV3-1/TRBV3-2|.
CASSQGTRNTGELFF
TGTGCCAGCAGCCAAGGCACACGGAACACCGGGGAGCTGTTTTTT
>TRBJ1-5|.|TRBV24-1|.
CATTRGSGQPQHF
TGTGCCACCACCCGAGGGAGTGGTCAGCCCCAGCATTTT
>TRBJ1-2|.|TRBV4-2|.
CASSQSGVGGYTF
TGTGCCAGCAGCCAGAGTGGAGTGGGTGGCTACACCTTC
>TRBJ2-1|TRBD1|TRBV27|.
CASSSNTGGPYNEQFF
TGTGCCAGCAGTTCGAACACAGGGGGCCCCTACAATGAGCAGTTCTTC
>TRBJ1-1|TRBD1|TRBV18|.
CASSQETGADTEAFF
TGTGCCAGCTCACAAGAGACAGGGGCCGACACTGAAGCTTTCTTT
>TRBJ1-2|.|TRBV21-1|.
CASSEQSTGATFRHYYGYTF
TGTGCCAGCAGCGAACAATCGACAGGGGCGACTTTTAGGCATTACTATGGCTACACCTTC
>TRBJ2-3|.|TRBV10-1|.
CASSDSAYTDTQYF
TGCGCCAGCAGTGACAGCGCATACACAGATACGCAGTATTTT
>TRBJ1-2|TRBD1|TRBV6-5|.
CASSYGGQGGGYTF
TGTGCCAGCAGTTACGGGGGACAGGGAGGTGGCTACACCTTC